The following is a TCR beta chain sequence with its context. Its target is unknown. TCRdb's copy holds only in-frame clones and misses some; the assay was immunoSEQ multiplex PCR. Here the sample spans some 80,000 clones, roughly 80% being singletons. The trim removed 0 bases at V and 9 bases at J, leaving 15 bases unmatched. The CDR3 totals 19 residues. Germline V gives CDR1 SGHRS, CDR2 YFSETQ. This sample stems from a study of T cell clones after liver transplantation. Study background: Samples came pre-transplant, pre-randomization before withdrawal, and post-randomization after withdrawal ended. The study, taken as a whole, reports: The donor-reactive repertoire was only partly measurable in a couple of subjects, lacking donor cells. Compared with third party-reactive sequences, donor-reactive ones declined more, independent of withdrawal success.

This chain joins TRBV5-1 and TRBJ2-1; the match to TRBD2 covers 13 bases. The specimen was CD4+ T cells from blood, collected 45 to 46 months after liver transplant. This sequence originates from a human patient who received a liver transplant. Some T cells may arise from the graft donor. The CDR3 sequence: CASSLVTSGRAGPWTEQFF. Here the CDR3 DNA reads TGCGCCAGCAGCTTGGTAACTAGCGGGAGGGCCGGGCCCTGGACTGAGCAGTTCTTC.